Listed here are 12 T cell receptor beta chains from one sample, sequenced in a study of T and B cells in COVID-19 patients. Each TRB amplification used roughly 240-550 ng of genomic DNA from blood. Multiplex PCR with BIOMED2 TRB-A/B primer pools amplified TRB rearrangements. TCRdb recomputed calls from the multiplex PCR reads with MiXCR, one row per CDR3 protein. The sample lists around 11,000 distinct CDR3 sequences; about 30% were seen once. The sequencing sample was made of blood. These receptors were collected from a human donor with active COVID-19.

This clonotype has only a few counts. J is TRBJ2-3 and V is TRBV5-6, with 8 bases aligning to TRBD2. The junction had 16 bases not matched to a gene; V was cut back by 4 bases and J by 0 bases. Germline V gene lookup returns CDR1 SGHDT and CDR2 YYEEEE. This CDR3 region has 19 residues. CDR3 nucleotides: TGTGCCAGCAGCCTTCGACTAACCGGGGGGGCATGGAGCACAGATACGCAGTATTTT. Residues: CASSLRLTGGAWSTDTQYF.

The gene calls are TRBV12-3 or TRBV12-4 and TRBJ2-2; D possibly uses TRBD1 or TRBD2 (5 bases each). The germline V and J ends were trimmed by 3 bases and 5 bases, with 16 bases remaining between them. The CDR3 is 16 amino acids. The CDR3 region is CASSFSGTRGTGELFF. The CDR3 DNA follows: TGTGCCAGCAGTTTCTCCGGGACCCGAGGGACCGGGGAGCTGTTTTTT.

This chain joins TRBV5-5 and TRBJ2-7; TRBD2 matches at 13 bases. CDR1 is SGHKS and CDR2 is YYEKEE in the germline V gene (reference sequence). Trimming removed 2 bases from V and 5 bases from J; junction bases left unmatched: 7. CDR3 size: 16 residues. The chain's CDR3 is CASSFGRTSGGHEQYF. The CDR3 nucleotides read TGTGCCAGCAGCTTCGGACGGACTAGCGGGGGCCACGAGCAGTACTTC.

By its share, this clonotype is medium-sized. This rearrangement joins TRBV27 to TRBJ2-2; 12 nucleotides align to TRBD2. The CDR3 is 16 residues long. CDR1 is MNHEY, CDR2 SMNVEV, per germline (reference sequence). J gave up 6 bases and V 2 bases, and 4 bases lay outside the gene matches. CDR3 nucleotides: TGTGCCAGCAGTTTAATGCTAGCGGGGGGGCCCGGGGAGCTGTTTTTT. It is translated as CASSLMLAGGPGELFF.

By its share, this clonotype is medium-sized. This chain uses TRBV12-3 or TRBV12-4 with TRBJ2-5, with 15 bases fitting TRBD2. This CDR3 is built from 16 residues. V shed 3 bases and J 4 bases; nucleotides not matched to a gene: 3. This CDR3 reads CASSFGLAGGRETQYF. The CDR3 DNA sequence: TGTGCCAGCAGTTTCGGACTAGCGGGGGGGAGAGAGACCCAGTACTTC.

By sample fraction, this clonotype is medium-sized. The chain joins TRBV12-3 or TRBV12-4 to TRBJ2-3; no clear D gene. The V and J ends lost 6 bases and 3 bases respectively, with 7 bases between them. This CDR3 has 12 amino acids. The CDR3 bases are TGTGCCAGCAGGCGATATACAGATACGCAGTATTTT. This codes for CASRRYTDTQYF.

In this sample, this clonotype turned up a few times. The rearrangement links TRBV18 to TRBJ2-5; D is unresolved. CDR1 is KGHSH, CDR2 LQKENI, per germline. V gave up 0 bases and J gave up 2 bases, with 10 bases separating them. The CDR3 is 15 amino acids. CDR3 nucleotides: TGTGCCAGCTCACCACCGGGCAGACGACAAGAGACCCAGTACTTC. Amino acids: CASSPPGRRQETQYF.

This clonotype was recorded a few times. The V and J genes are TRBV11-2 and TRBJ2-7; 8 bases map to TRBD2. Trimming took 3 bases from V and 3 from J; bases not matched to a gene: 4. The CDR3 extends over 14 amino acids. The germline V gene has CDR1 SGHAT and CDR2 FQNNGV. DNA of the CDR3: TGTGCCAGCAGCTTCCCCGGGGGGGTCTACGAGCAGTACTTC. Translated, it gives CASSFPGGVYEQYF.

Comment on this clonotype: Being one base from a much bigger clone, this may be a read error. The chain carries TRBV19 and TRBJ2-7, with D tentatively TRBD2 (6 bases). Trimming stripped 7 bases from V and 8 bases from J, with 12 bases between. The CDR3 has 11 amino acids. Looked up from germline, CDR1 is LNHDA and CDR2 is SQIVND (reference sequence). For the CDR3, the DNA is TGTGCCAGTAATATCGGGGGAAAGCAGTACTTC. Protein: CASNIGGKQYF.

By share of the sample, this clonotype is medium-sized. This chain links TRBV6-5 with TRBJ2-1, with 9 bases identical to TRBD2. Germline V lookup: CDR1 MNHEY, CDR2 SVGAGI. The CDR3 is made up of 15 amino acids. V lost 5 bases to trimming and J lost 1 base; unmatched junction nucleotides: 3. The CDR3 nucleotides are TGTGCCAGCAGTACGACTAGCGGATCCTACAATGAGCAGTTCTTC. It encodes CASSTTSGSYNEQFF.

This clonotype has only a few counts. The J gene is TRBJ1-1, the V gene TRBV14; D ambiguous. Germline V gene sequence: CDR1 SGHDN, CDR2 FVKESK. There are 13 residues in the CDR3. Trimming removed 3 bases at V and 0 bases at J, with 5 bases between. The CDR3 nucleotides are TGTGCCAGCAGCCACGACATGAACACTGAAGCTTTCTTT. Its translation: CASSHDMNTEAFF.

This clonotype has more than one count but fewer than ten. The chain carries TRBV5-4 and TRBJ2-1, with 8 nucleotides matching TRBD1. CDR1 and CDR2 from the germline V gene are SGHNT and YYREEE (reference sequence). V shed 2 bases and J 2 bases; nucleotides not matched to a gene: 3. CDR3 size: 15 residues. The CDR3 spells CASSLEDRAYNEQFF. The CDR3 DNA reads TGTGCCAGCAGCTTAGAGGACAGGGCCTACAATGAGCAGTTCTTC. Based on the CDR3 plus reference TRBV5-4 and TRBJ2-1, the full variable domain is ETGVTQSPTHLIKTRGQQVTLRCSSQSGHNTVSWYQQALGQGPQFIFQYYREEENGRGNFPPRFSGLQFPNYSSELNVNALELDDSALYLCASSLEDRAYNEQFFGPGTRLTVL.